These 32 T cell receptor beta chains came from one sample sequenced in a study of cytomegalovirus exposure and HLA in healthy donors. The PCR contained 60 Vbeta and 13 Jbeta primers. Profiled with immunoSEQ multiplex PCR; TCRdb holds only in-frame clones, not every one. The sample lists roughly 130,000 clones; around 72% were seen once. What was sequenced was PBMCs. The origin of the receptors is a man younger than 35 in good health and CMV-seropositive.

The gene calls are TRBV18 and TRBJ1-6; 7 bases map to TRBD1. CDR1 KGHSH and CDR2 LQKENI come from the germline V gene. V lost 1 base to trimming and J lost 7 bases; unmatched junction nucleotides: 4. The CDR3 contains 15 residues. The CDR3 reads CASSPLGQANSPLHF. As DNA, the CDR3 is TGTGCCAGCTCACCACTCGGACAGGCAAATTCACCCCTCCACTTT.

This clone has more than one count but fewer than ten. The chain joins TRBV19 to TRBJ2-5, with a possible D match to TRBD1 (6 bases). CDR1 LNHDA and CDR2 SQIVND come from the germline V gene (reference sequence). Trimming took off 7 bases at V and 5 bases at J, with 20 bases between the two ends. CDR3 length: 15 residues. The CDR3 spells CASITDSDRGETQYF. CDR3 bases: TGTGCCAGTATAACGGACTCCGATAGGGGGGAGACCCAGTACTTC.

The gene calls are TRBV4-3 and TRBJ1-1, with 9 nucleotides matching TRBD1. V dropped 6 bases and J dropped 9; count of bases not matched to a gene: 8. The CDR3 is made up of 13 amino acids. Germline CDR1 LGHNA, CDR2 YSLEER. The CDR3 region is CASSKQGAEQAFF. The CDR3 DNA follows: TGCGCCAGCAGTAAACAGGGGGCAGAACAAGCTTTCTTT.

This clone was seen a few times. The chain carries TRBV9 and TRBJ1-1, with 8 bases aligning to TRBD1. Germline V gives CDR1 SGDLS, CDR2 YYNGEE. The CDR3 length is 15 residues. J was trimmed by 10 bases and V by 4 bases; bases with no gene match: 15. The CDR3 bases are TGTGCCAGCAGCCCCTGGACAGGGCCATCTCCCCGAGCTTTCTTT. Protein: CASSPWTGPSPRAFF. Together with reference TRBV9 and TRBJ1-1, the CDR3 gives the full variable domain: DSGVTQTPKHLITATGQRVTLRCSPRSGDLSVYWYQQSLDQGLQFLIQYYNGEERAKGNILERFSAQQFPDLHSELNLSSLELGDSALYFCASSPWTGPSPRAFFGQGTRLTVV.

This chain uses TRBV5-6 with TRBJ1-1; D remains ambiguous. The V gene's germline CDR1 is SGHDT and CDR2 YYEEEE. Trimming cost V 1 base and J 6 bases, with 13 bases left between them. CDR3 length: 14 residues. CDR3: CASSLSLEGAEAFF. CDR3 DNA: TGTGCCAGCAGCTTGAGTTTGGAGGGCGCTGAAGCTTTCTTT.

V and J are TRBV2 and TRBJ2-1; TRBD2 might be the D (7 bases). The CDR3 covers 15 residues. Germline CDR1 and CDR2: SNHLY and FYNNEI. Trimming left V 4 bases short and J 4 bases short, with 14 bases between. Here the CDR3 reads CASSVTGGRYNEQFF. For the CDR3, the DNA is TGTGCCAGCAGTGTTACGGGGGGCCGTTACAATGAGCAGTTCTTC.

V and J are TRBV5-4 and TRBJ2-3; D gene ambiguous. CDR1 SGHNT and CDR2 YYREEE come from the germline V gene (reference sequence). The CDR3 has 15 residues. V was trimmed by 2 bases and J by 2 bases, leaving 12 bases between them. The CDR3 sequence: CASSFPEANTDTQYF. In DNA form, the CDR3 reads TGTGCCAGCAGCTTCCCAGAGGCTAACACAGATACGCAGTATTTT.

In nucleotides, the CDR3 is TGTGCCAGCAATGGAGGAGGGGGGGGGCAGCCCCAGCATTTT. It yields the protein CASNGGGGGQPQHF. This sequence joins TRBV27 and TRBJ1-5; weak D call: TRBD1 (6 bases). The CDR3 runs to 14 residues. Trimming removed 7 bases from V and 7 bases from J, with 17 bases in between. Germline V gene lookup returns CDR1 MNHEY and CDR2 SMNVEV (reference sequence).

This clone was found once. The V call is TRBV6-6, the J call TRBJ2-7; 10 positions match TRBD2. This CDR3 region has 13 residues. J gave up 0 bases and V 11 bases, and 4 bases lay outside the gene matches. Germline-derived CDR1 and CDR2 are MNHNY and SVGAGI (reference sequence). The CDR3 protein is CAGASGGSYEQYF. The CDR3 nucleotides read TGTGCCGGAGCTAGCGGGGGCTCCTACGAGCAGTACTTC.

The chain combines TRBV6-1 with TRBJ1-6; no reliable D call. V was pared by 6 bases and J by 10 bases, with 19 bases between. The CDR3 totals 15 residues. CDR1 MNHNS and CDR2 SASEGT come from the germline V gene. CDR3 region: CASSPIGGDYSPLHF. The CDR3, as DNA: TGTGCCAGCAGCCCTATTGGCGGGGATTACTCACCCCTCCACTTT.

The chain recombines TRBV28 with TRBJ1-3; D possibly corresponds to TRBD1 (5 bases). Germline CDR1 is MDHEN and CDR2 is SYDVKM. The CDR3 spans 13 residues. V lost 7 bases and J 6 bases, leaving 13 bases between the germline ends. The CDR3 DNA follows: TGTGCCAGCAAGAGCGGGGGGACAAACACCATATATTTT. Protein product: CASKSGGTNTIYF.

V is TRBV23-1 and J is TRBJ2-4; no definite D call. TRBV23-1 qualifies as an ORF whose function is uncertain. CDR3 size: 15 residues. With 0 bases removed from V and 1 base from J, the gap between germline ends came to 7 bases. The CDR3 loop reads CASSQSFLAKNIQYF. The CDR3 DNA is TGCGCCAGCAGTCAATCTTTCTTGGCCAAAAACATTCAGTACTTC.

The V and J genes are TRBV5-1 and TRBJ2-5; no reliable D call. The V and J ends lost 0 bases and 0 bases respectively, with 9 bases between them. The CDR3 totals 15 residues. Per the germline V gene, CDR1 is SGHRS and CDR2 is YFSETQ. The CDR3 region has the DNA TGCGCCAGCAGCTTGGCCGCAGGCGACCAAGAGACCCAGTACTTC. Its protein product is CASSLAAGDQETQYF. The variable domain in full, completed from reference TRBV5-1 and TRBJ2-5, reads KAGVTQTPRYLIKTRGQQVTLSCSPISGHRSVSWYQQTPGQGLQFLFEYFSETQRNKGNFPGRFSGRQFSNSRSEMNVSTLELGDSALYLCASSLAAGDQETQYFGPGTRLLVL.

A remark on this clone: Other DNA sequences in the same sample also yield this CDR3. This chain joins TRBV7-9 and TRBJ2-1; possibly TRBD2 for D (5 bases). The CDR3 has 16 amino acids. The V and J ends lost 0 bases and 2 bases respectively, with 11 bases between them. CDR1 SEHNR and CDR2 FQNEAQ come from the germline V gene (reference sequence). Written as DNA, the CDR3 is TGTGCCAGCAGCTTAGCGCTAGCCGGGACCTACAATGAGCAGTTCTTC. It specifies CASSLALAGTYNEQFF.

As to this clone: This sample includes further DNA sequences coding for the same CDR3. The CDR3 loop reads CASSWVLGDSRDEQYF. The CDR3 DNA follows: TGTGCCAGCAGTTGGGTGCTCGGGGACAGTCGCGACGAGCAGTACTTC. The chain links TRBV6-6 to TRBJ2-7; 7 bases agree with TRBD1. There are 16 residues in the CDR3. Germline V gene sequence: CDR1 MNHNY, CDR2 SVGAGI (reference sequence). J gave up 5 bases and V 4 bases, and 14 bases lay outside the gene matches.

The rearrangement links TRBV5-1 to TRBJ2-5, with 9 positions matching TRBD2. The V and J ends lost 0 bases and 0 bases, in that order; junction bases with no gene match: 3. The CDR3 covers 16 residues. The germline CDR1 and CDR2 sequences are SGHRS and YFSETQ. CDR3 bases: TGCGCCAGCAGCTTGGGGACTAGCGCGTACCAAGAGACCCAGTACTTC. Its protein is CASSLGTSAYQETQYF.

The V call is TRBV29-1, the J call TRBJ1-2; D may be TRBD1 (5 bases). This CDR3 is 13 amino acids long. The V end was cut by 3 bases, the J end by 4 bases, with 12 bases between. Germline V CDR1 and CDR2: SQVTM, ANQGSEA. The CDR3: CSVDGGEIYGYTF. The CDR3 DNA reads as TGCAGCGTTGATGGGGGGGAAATCTATGGCTACACCTTC.

The CDR3 DNA reads TGTGCCAGCAGCTTAGCGCTAGGTGGGAATGAGCAGTTCTTC. Its translation is CASSLALGGNEQFF. The chain joins TRBV7-2 to TRBJ2-1, with D uncertain. The V and J ends lost 0 bases and 7 bases respectively, with 10 bases between them. This CDR3 comprises 14 residues. Germline V gene lookup returns CDR1 SGHTA and CDR2 FQGNSA.

The V gene is TRBV29-1, the J gene TRBJ2-2; 7 bases are a match to TRBD1. There are 14 residues in the CDR3. Germline-derived CDR1 and CDR2 are SQVTM and ANQGSEA. V lost 6 bases to trimming and J lost 3 bases; unmatched junction nucleotides: 7. The CDR3 protein is CSVKGQGDTGELFF. CDR3 nucleotide sequence: TGCAGCGTGAAAGGGCAGGGGGACACCGGGGAGCTGTTTTTT.

This clone appeared a few times. V and J are TRBV29-1 and TRBJ2-3, with 7 nucleotides matching TRBD1. V lost 1 base and J lost 4; bases outside the gene matches: 5. The CDR3 totals 14 residues. CDR1 and CDR2 (germline): SQVTM, ANQGSEA. CDR3 coding DNA: TGCAGCGTTGAAGGACAGGGATTGGCAGATACGCAGTATTTT. Its protein product is CSVEGQGLADTQYF.

The CDR3 DNA follows: TGTGCCAGCAGTGTCACCGGGACAGGGTCTGGCGGAAAACTGTTTTTT. Its protein is CASSVTGTGSGGKLFF. The chain employs TRBV28 and TRBJ1-4; TRBD1 agrees at 9 bases. V shed 5 bases and J 10 bases; nucleotides not matched to a gene: 14. Germline V gives CDR1 MDHEN, CDR2 SYDVKM. This CDR3 comprises 16 residues.

V gene TRBV6-5 combines with J gene TRBJ1-3; 8 bases align to TRBD1. The V segment lost 6 bases and the J segment 2 bases; nucleotides outside the gene matches: 6. The CDR3 covers 15 residues. Germline CDR1 is MNHEY and CDR2 is SVGAGI. The CDR3 region is CASSYDRGPGNTIYF. CDR3 DNA sequence: TGTGCCAGCAGCTACGACAGGGGCCCTGGAAACACCATATATTTT.

This chain joins TRBV6-1 and TRBJ1-1; D remains ambiguous. The V end was cut by 7 bases, the J end by 0 bases, with 15 bases between. Germline-derived CDR1 and CDR2 are MNHNS and SASEGT. The CDR3 is made up of 15 amino acids. DNA of the CDR3: TGTGCCAGCACTTCCCAGTGGCGGGTGAACACTGAAGCTTTCTTT. Amino acids: CASTSQWRVNTEAFF.

This clone is a singleton in its sample. The chain combines TRBV7-3 with TRBJ2-7; 11 nucleotides align to TRBD2. The CDR3 spans 18 residues. Germline V lookup: CDR1 SGHTA, CDR2 FQGTGA. The trim removed 0 bases at V and 2 bases at J, leaving 9 bases unmatched. This CDR3 reads CASSLTSLAGVYAYEQYF. The CDR3 nucleotides are TGTGCCAGCAGCTTAACGTCACTAGCGGGAGTATACGCCTACGAGCAGTACTTC.

This clone appeared once. The chain joins TRBV7-9 to TRBJ1-5; maybe TRBD1 (6 bases). V lost 4 bases to trimming and J lost 12 bases, with 13 bases between them. The CDR3 extends over 12 amino acids. Germline CDR1 is SEHNR and CDR2 is FQNEAQ (reference sequence). The CDR3 protein is CASSYRDSIQHF. Written as DNA, the CDR3 is TGTGCCAGCAGCTACAGGGATTCGATCCAGCATTTT.

Here the CDR3 reads CASSYWPRADTQYF. Here the CDR3 DNA reads TGTGCCAGCAGTTATTGGCCCAGGGCAGATACGCAGTATTTT. The rearrangement uses TRBV27 and TRBJ2-3; D possibly corresponds to TRBD1 (5 bases). There are 14 residues in the CDR3. Trimming removed 4 bases from V and 4 bases from J, with 12 bases in between. Per the germline V gene, CDR1 is MNHEY and CDR2 is SMNVEV (reference sequence).

V usage is TRBV27 and J usage is TRBJ1-6; 12 bases are a match to TRBD1. V gave up 4 bases and J gave up 10 bases; unmatched junction bases: 8. CDR1 is MNHEY and CDR2 is SMNVEV in the germline V gene (reference sequence). This CDR3 comprises 16 residues. CDR3 region: CASSSGTGGARSPLHF. The CDR3 DNA reads as TGTGCCAGCAGTTCCGGGACAGGGGGCGCGCGATCACCCCTCCACTTT.

The chain links TRBV11-2 to TRBJ1-2; D is possibly TRBD1 (6 bases). CDR1 is SGHAT, CDR2 FQNNGV, per germline. The V and J ends lost 5 bases and 0 bases respectively, with 13 bases between them. This CDR3 has 15 residues. This CDR3 reads CASSPRQAPNYGYTF. CDR3 sequence (DNA): TGTGCCAGCAGCCCGCGACAGGCCCCTAACTATGGCTACACCTTC.

This clone showed up just a few times. V gene TRBV18 combines with J gene TRBJ1-2; a possible D gene is TRBD1 (5 bases). There are 13 residues in the CDR3. V was pared by 6 bases and J by 12 bases, with 20 bases between. Per germline, CDR1 KGHSH and CDR2 LQKENI. CDR3 loop: CASSRDSGLGDTF. CDR3 in DNA: TGTGCCAGCTCCCGAGACAGTGGACTAGGGGACACCTTC.

J is TRBJ1-4 and V is TRBV7-8; D gene unclear. The CDR3 runs to 11 residues. Germline V gene sequence: CDR1 SGHVS, CDR2 FQNEAQ. Trimming removed 4 bases at V and 8 bases at J, with 5 bases between. CDR3 loop: CASSSTEKLFF. The CDR3 DNA sequence: TGTGCCAGCAGCTCCACAGAAAAACTGTTTTTT.

V is TRBV11-1 and J is TRBJ1-1; D is unresolved. Germline CDR1 reads SGHAT; CDR2 reads FQDESV (reference sequence). V lost 2 bases and J 2 bases, leaving 9 bases between the germline ends. The CDR3 has 14 amino acids. The DNA for the CDR3 is TGTGCCAGCAGCTTACAGAGGAGTAACACTGAAGCTTTCTTT. It yields the protein CASSLQRSNTEAFF.

The CDR3: CASSWESQMNTEAFF. The CDR3, as DNA: TGTGCCAGTAGTTGGGAGTCCCAGATGAACACTGAAGCTTTCTTT. This rearrangement joins TRBV19 to TRBJ1-1; D remains unclear. Germline loops: CDR1 LNHDA, CDR2 SQIVND (reference sequence). The CDR3 is 15 amino acids. V was cut by 5 bases and J by 0 bases, with 13 bases left in between.